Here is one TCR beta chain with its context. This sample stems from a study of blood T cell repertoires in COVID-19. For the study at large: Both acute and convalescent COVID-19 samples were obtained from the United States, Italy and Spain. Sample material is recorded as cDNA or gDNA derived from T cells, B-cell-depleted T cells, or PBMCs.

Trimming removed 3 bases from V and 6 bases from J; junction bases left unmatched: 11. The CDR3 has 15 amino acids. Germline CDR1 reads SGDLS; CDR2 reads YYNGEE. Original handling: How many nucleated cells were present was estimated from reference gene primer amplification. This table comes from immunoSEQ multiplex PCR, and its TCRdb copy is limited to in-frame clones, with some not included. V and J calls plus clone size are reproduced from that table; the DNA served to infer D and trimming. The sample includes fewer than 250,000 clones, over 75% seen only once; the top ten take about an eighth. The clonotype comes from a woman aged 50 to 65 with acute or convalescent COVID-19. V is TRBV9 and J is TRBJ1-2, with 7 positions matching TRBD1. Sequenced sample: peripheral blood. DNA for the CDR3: TGTGCCAGCAGCGCTCATCAGGACAGGATCGATGGCTACACCTTC. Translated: CASSAHQDRIDGYTF.